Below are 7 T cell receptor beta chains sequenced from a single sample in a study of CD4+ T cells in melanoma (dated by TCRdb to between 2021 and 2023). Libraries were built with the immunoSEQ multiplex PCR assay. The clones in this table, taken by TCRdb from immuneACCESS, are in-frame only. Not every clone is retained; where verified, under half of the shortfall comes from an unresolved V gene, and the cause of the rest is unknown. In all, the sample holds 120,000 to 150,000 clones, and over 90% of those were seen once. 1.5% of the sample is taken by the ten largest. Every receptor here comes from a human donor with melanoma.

The CDR3 here is CASSAGQRTDTQYF. The CDR3 region has the DNA TGTGCCAGCAGCGCCGGACAGCGCACAGATACGCAGTATTTT. This chain connects TRBV9 to TRBJ2-3; TRBD1 is a possible D gene (6 bases). Germline CDR1 is SGDLS and CDR2 is YYNGEE. V lost 3 bases and J 1 base, leaving 9 bases between the germline ends. This CDR3 spans 14 amino acids.

The CDR3 sequence is CSGGQGGDGYTF. CDR3 nucleotides: TGCAGCGGCGGACAGGGTGGGGATGGCTACACCTTC. The chain couples TRBV29-1 to TRBJ1-2; 8 bases match TRBD1. V dropped 7 bases and J dropped 6; count of bases not matched to a gene: 7. Germline V CDR1 and CDR2: SQVTM, ANQGSEA. CDR3 size: 12 residues.

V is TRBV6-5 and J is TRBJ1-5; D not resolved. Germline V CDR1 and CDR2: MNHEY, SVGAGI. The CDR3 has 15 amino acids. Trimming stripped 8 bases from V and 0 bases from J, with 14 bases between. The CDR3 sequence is CASRMAVYSNQPQHF. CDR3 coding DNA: TGTGCCAGCCGGATGGCAGTCTATAGCAATCAGCCCCAGCATTTT.

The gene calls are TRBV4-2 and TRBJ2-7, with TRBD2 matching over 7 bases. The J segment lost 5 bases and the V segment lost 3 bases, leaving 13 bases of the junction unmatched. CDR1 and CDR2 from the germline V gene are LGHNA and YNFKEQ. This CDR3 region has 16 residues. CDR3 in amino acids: CASSHKLTGGVDEQYF. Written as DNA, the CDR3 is TGTGCCAGCAGCCACAAACTAACGGGGGGAGTGGACGAGCAGTACTTC.

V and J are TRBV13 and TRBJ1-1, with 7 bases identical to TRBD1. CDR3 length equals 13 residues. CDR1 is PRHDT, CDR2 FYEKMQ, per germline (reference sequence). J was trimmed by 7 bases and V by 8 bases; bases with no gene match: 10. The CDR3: CASRPRGTDEAFF. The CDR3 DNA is TGTGCCAGCCGCCCAAGAGGGACAGATGAAGCTTTCTTT.

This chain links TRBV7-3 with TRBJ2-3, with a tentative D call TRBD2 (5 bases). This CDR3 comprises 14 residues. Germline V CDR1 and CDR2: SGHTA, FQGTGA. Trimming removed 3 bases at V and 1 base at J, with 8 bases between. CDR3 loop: CASSFGLRTDTQYF. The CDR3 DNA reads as TGTGCCAGCAGCTTTGGACTGCGCACAGATACGCAGTATTTT.

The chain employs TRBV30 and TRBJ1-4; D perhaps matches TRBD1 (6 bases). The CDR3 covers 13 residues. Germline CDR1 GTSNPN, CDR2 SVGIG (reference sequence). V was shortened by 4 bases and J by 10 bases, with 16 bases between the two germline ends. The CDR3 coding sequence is TGTGCCTGGACCGGACCCGAGGGGGGAAAACTGTTTTTT. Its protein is CAWTGPEGGKLFF. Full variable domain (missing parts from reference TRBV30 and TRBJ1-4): SQTIHQWPATLVQPVGSPLSLECTVEGTSNPNLYWYRQAAGRGLQLLFYSVGIGQISSEVPQNLSASRPQDRQFILSSKKLLLSDSGFYLCAWTGPEGGKLFFGSGTQLSVL.